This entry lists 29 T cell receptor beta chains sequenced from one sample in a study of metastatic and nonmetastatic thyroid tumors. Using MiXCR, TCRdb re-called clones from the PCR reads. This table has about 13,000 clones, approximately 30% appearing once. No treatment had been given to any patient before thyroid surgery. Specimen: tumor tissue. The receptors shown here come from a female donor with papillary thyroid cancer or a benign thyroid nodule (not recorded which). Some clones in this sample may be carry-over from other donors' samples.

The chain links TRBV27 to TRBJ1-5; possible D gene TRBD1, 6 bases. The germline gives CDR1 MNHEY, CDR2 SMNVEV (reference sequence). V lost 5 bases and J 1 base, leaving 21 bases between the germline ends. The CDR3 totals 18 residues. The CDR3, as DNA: TGTGCCAGCAGTCCACGGGACAAGGCTTCGGGGAGCAATCAGCCCCAGCATTTT. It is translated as CASSPRDKASGSNQPQHF.

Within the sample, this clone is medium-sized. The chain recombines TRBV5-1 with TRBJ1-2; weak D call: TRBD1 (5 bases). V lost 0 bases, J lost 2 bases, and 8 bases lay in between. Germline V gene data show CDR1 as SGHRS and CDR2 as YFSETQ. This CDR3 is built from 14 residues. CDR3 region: CASSLERDNYGYTF. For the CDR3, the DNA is TGCGCCAGCAGCTTGGAGAGGGACAACTATGGCTACACCTTC.

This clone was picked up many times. CDR3: CASSLLRDSEQFF. DNA for the CDR3: TGTGCCAGCAGTTTGTTGAGGGACAGCGAGCAGTTCTTC. V is TRBV12-3 or TRBV12-4 and J is TRBJ2-1; 7 bases are a match to TRBD1. Germline trimming cut 3 bases from V and 10 bases from J; bases unmatched to any gene: 6. The CDR3 spans 13 residues.

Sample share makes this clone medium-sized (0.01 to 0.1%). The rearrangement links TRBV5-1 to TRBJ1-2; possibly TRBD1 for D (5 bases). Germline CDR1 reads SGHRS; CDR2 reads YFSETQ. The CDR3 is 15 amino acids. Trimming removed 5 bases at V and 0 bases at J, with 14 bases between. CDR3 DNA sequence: TGCGCCAGCAGTATGGGGGGGAGTGCTAACTATGGCTACACCTTC. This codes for CASSMGGSANYGYTF.

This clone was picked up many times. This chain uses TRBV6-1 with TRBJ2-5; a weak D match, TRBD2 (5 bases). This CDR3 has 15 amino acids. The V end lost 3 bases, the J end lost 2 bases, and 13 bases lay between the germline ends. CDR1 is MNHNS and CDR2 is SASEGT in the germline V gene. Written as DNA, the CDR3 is TGTGCCAGCAGTGAGGCCGGTGGGGAGCAAGAGACCCAGTACTTC. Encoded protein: CASSEAGGEQETQYF.

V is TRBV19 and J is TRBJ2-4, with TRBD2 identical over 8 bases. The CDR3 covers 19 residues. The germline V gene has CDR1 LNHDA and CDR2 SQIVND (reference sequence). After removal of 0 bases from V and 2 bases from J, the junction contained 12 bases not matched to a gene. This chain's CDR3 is CASSIDLTTGGPTKNIQYF. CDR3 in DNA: TGTGCCAGTAGTATAGATCTAACCACGGGGGGGCCCACCAAAAACATTCAGTACTTC.

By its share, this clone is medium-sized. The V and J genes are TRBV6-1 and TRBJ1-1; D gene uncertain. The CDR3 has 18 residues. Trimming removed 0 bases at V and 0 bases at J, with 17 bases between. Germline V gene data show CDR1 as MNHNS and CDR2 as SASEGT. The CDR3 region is CASSEAGFGRLLNTEAFF. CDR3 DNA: TGTGCCAGCAGTGAAGCAGGGTTCGGCAGGTTGTTGAACACTGAAGCTTTCTTT.

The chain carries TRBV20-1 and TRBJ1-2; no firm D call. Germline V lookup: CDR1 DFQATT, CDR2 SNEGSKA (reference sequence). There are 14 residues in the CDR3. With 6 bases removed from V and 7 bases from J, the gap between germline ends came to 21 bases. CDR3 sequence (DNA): TGCAGTGCCCCACATAAGGGCTCCCCCTGTGGCTACACCTTC. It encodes CSAPHKGSPCGYTF.

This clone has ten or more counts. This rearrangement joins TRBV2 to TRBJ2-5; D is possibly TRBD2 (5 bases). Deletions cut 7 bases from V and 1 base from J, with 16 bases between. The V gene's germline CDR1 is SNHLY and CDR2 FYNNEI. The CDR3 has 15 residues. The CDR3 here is CASTRGRWGQETQYF. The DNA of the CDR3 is TGTGCCAGCACCCGAGGGCGGTGGGGCCAAGAGACCCAGTACTTC.

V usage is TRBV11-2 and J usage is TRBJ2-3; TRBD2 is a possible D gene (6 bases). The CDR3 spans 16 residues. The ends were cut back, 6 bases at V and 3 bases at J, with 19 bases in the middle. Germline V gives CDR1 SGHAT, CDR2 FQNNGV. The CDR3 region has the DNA TGTGCCAGCAGACTCCAAGCCGGAGGGTCTACAGATACGCAGTATTTT. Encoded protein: CASRLQAGGSTDTQYF.

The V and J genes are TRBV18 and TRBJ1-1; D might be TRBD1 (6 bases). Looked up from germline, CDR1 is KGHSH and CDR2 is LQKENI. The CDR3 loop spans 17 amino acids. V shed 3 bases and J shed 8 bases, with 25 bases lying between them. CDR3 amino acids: CASSPEYGTRGRREAFF. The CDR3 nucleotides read TGTGCCAGCTCACCGGAGTACGGGACACGGGGTCGGAGGGAAGCTTTCTTT.

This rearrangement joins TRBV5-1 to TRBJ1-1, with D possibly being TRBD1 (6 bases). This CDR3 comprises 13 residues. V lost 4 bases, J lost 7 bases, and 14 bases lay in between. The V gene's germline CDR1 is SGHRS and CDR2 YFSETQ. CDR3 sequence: CASSPDSLLEAFF. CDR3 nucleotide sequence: TGCGCCAGCAGCCCGGACAGCCTACTTGAAGCTTTCTTT.

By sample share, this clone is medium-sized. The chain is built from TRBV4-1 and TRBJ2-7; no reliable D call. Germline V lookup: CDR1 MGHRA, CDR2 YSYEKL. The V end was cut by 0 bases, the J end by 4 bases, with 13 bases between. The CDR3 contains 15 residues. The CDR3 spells CASSQELKIYYEQYF. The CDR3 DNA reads TGCGCCAGCAGCCAAGAACTCAAGATTTATTACGAGCAGTACTTC.

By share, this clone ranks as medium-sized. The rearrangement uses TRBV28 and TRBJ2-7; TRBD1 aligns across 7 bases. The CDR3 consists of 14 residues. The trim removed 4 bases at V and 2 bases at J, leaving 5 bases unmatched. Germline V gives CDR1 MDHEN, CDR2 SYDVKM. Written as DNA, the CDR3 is TGTGCCAGCAGTTATACAGGGGAAACCTACGAGCAGTACTTC. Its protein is CASSYTGETYEQYF.

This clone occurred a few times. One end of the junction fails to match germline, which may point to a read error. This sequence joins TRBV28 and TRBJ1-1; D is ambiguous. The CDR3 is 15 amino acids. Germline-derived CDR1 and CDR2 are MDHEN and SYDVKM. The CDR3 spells CVSSAPQRVNTEAFF. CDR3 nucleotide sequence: TGTGTCAGCAGTGCACCTCAACGGGTGAACACTGAAGCTTTCTTT.

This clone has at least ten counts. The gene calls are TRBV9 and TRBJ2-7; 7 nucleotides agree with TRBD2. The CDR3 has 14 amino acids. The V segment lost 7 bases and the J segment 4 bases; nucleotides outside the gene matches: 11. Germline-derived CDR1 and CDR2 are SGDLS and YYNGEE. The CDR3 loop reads CASGLGAGSYEQYF. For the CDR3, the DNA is TGTGCCAGCGGCCTGGGAGCGGGATCTTACGAGCAGTACTTC.

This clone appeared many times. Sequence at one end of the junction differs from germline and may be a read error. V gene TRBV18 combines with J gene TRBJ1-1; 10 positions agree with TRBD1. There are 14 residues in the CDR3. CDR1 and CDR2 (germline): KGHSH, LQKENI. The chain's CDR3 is CASSPAGTGAEAFF. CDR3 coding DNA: TGTGCCAGCTCACCAGCGGGGACAGGGGCTGAGGCTTTCTTT.

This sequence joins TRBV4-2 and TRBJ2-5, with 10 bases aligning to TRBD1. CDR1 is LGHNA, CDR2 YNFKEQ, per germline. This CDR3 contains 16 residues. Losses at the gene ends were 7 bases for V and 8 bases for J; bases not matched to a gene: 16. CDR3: CASTHWGQGTEDTQYF. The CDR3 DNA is TGTGCCAGCACCCATTGGGGACAGGGGACAGAGGATACCCAGTACTTC.

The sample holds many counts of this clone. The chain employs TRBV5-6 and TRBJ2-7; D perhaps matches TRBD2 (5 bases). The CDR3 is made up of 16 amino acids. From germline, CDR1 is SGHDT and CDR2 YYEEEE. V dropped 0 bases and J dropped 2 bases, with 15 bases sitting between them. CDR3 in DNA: TGTGCCAGCAGCTTGGCCGGGCGGGCGCGAACCTACGAGCAGTACTTC. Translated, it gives CASSLAGRARTYEQYF.

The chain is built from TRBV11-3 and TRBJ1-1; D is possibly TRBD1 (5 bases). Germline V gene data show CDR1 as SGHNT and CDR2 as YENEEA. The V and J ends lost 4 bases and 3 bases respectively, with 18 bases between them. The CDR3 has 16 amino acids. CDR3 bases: TGTGCCAGCAGCTCAGCCGGCCAAACGGGGGACACTGAAGCTTTCTTT. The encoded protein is CASSSAGQTGDTEAFF.

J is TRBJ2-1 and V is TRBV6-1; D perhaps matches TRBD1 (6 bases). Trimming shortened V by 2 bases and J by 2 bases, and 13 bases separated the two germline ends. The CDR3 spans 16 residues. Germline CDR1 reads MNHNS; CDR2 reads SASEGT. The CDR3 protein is CASSEQRGSAYNEQFF. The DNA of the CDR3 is TGTGCCAGCAGTGAACAAAGGGGGAGTGCCTACAATGAGCAGTTCTTC.

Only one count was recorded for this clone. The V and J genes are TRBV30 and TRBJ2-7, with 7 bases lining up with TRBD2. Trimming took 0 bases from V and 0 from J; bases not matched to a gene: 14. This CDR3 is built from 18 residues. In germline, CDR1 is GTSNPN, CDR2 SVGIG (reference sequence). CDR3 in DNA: TGTGCCTGGAGTGTACGTTGGAGGCCGGGACTACCCTCCTACGAGCAGTACTTC. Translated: CAWSVRWRPGLPSYEQYF.

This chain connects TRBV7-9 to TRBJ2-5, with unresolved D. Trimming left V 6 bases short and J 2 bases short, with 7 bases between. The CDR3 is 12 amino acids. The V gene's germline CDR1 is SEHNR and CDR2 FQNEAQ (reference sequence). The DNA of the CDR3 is TGTGCCAGCAGTTCTAGACAAGAGACCCAGTACTTC. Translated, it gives CASSSRQETQYF.

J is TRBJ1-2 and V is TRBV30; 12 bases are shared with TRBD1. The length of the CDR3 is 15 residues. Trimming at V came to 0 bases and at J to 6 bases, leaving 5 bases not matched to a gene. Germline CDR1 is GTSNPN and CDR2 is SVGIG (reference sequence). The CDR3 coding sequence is TGTGCCTGGAGTGTGGGACAGGGGGCTCTCGATGGCTACACCTTC. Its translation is CAWSVGQGALDGYTF. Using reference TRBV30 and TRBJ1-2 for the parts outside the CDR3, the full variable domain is SQTIHQWPATLVQPVGSPLSLECTVEGTSNPNLYWYRQAAGRGLQLLFYSVGIGQISSEVPQNLSASRPQDRQFILSSKKLLLSDSGFYLCAWSVGQGALDGYTFGSGTRLTVV.

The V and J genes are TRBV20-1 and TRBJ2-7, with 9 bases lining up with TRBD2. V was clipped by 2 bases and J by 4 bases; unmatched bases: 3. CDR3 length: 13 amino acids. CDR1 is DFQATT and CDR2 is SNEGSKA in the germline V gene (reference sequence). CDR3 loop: CSARLAGTYEQYF. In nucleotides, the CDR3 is TGCAGTGCTAGACTAGCGGGGACTTACGAGCAGTACTTC.

The CDR3 nucleotides read TGTGCCAGCAGTGACGGGGCTAGCGGGAGGTCGTTCTTC. Translated: CASSDGASGRSFF. V usage is TRBV6-1 and J usage is TRBJ2-1, with TRBD2 matching over 11 bases. CDR1 is MNHNS, CDR2 SASEGT, per germline. The CDR3 length is 13 residues. V dropped 3 bases and J dropped 15; count of bases not matched to a gene: 7.

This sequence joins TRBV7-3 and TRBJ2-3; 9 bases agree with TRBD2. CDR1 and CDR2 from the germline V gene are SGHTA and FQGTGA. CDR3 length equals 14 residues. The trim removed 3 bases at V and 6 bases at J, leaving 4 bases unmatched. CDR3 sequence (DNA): TGTGCCAGCAGCTTTAGCGGGAGAGTGGATACGCAGTATTTT. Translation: CASSFSGRVDTQYF.

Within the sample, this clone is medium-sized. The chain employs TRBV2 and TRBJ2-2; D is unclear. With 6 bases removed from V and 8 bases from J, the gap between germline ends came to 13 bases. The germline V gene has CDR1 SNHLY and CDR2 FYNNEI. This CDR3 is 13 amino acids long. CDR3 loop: CASSRDRSGELFF. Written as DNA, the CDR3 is TGTGCCAGCAGCAGAGACCGATCGGGGGAGCTGTTTTTT.

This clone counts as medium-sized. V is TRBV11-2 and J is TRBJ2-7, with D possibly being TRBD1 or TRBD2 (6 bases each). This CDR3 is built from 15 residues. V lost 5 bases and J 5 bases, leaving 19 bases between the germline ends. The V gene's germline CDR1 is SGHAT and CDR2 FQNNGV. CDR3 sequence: CASSRRGGSWDEQYF. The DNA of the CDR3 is TGTGCCAGCAGCCGCCGAGGGGGGAGTTGGGACGAGCAGTACTTC.